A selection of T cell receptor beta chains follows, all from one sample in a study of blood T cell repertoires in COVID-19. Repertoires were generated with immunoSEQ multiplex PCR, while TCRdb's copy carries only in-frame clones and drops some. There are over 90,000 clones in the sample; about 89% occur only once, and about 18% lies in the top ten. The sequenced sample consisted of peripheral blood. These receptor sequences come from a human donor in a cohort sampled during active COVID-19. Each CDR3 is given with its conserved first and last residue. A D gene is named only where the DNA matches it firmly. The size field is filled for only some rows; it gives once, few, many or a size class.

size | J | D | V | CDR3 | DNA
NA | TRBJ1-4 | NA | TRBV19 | CATRRTDFNEKLFF | TGTGCCACCCGCCGGACGGACTTTAATGAAAAACTGTTTTTT
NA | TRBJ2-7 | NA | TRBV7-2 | CASSQREAYEQYF | TGTGCCAGCAGCCAACGGGAAGCCTACGAGCAGTACTTC
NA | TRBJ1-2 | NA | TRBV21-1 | CASSKKFLTGHYGYTF | TGTGCCAGCAGCAAAAAGTTCCTAACAGGGCACTATGGCTACACCTTC
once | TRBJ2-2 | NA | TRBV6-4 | CASRQGGANTGELFF | TGTGCCAGCAGACAAGGGGGAGCGAACACCGGGGAGCTGTTTTTT
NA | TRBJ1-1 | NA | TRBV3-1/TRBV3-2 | CASSQDPTAEAFF | TGTGCCAGCAGCCAAGACCCGACAGCTGAAGCTTTCTTT
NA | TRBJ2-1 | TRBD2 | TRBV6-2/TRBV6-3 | CASSLLAGTLDNEQFF | TGTGCCAGCAGTTTGCTAGCGGGGACTCTAGACAATGAGCAGTTCTTC
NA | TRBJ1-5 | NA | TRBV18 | CASSPNELGGQPQHF | TGTGCCAGCTCACCAAACGAACTGGGGGGGCAGCCCCAGCATTTT
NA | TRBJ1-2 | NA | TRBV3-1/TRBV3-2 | CASSQDPRGGYTF | TGTGCCAGCAGCCAGGACCCTAGGGGGGGCTACACCTTC
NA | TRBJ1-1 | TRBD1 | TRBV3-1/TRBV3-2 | CASSQVGTGGEAFF | TGTGCCAGCAGCCAAGTAGGGACAGGGGGTGAAGCTTTCTTT
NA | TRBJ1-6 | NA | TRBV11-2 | CASSLDLSVFNSPLHF | TGTGCCAGCAGCTTAGATTTATCAGTTTTCAATTCACCCCTCCACTTT
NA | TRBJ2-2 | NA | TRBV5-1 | CASSPTTSEGGELFF | TGCGCCAGCAGCCCGACTACATCGGAGGGCGGGGAGCTGTTTTTT
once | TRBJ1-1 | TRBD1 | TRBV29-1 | CSVARTGRNTEAFF | TGCAGCGTCGCCCGGACAGGGCGGAACACTGAAGCTTTCTTT
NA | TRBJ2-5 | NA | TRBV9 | CASSVEGGGKETQYF | TGTGCCAGCAGCGTAGAGGGCGGGGGCAAAGAGACCCAGTACTTC
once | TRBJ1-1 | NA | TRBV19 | CASRAGEYTEAFF | TGTGCCAGTAGGGCAGGGGAGTACACTGAAGCTTTCTTT
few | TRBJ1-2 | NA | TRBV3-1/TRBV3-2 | CASSQLQNYGYTF | TGTGCCAGCAGCCAACTTCAGAACTATGGCTACACCTTC
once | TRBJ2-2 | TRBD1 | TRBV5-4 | CASSSIQGAGTGELFF | TGTGCCAGCAGCTCGATACAGGGGGCGGGCACCGGGGAGCTGTTTTTT
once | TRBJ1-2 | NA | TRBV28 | CASSLAQGWYGYTF | TGTGCCAGCAGCTTAGCCCAGGGGTGGTATGGCTACACCTTC
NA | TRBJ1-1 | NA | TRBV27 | CASSWRADTEAFF | TGTGCCAGCAGTTGGAGGGCGGACACTGAAGCTTTCTTT
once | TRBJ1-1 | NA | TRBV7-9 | CASGRDIMNTEAFF | TGTGCCAGCGGCAGGGACATCATGAACACTGAAGCTTTCTTT
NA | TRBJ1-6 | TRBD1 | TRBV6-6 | CASTGGNSPLHF | TGTGCCAGCACAGGGGGCAATTCACCCCTCCACTTT
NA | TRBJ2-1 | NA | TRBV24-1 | CATSRKVRRGGIYNEQFF | TGTGCCACCAGCCGAAAGGTAAGGAGGGGGGGAATCTACAATGAGCAGTTCTTC
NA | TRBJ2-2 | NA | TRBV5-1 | CASSLGGDLTGELFF | TGCGCCAGCAGCTTGGGCGGGGACCTAACCGGGGAGCTGTTTTTT
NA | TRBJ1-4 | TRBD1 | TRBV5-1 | CASSRDRGTEKLFF | TGCGCCAGCAGCCGAGACAGGGGGACTGAAAAACTGTTTTTT
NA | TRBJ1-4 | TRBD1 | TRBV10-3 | CATSGTAGEKLFF | TGTGCCACCAGTGGGACAGCGGGGGAAAAACTGTTTTTT
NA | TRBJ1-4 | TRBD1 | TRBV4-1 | CASSQEKRDRGLSGIKEKLFF | TGCGCCAGCAGCCAAGAAAAAAGGGACAGGGGCTTATCTGGCATAAAGGAAAAACTGTTTTTT
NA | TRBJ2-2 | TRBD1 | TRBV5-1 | CASSPPGQGNTGELFF | TGCGCCAGCAGCCCCCCGGGACAGGGGAACACCGGGGAGCTGTTTTTT
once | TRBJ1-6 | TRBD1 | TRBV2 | CASSNGRQGAGSPLHF | TGTGCCAGCAGTAACGGTAGACAGGGGGCTGGCTCACCCCTCCACTTT
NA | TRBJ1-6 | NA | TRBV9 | CASSRGADNSPLHF | TGTGCCAGCAGCCGGGGGGCGGATAATTCACCCCTCCACTTT
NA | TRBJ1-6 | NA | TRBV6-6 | CASTEYGGTYNSPLHF | TGTGCCAGCACCGAGTACGGGGGGACCTATAATTCACCCCTCCACTTT
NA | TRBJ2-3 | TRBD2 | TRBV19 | CASSPTSVTDTQYF | TGTGCCAGTAGTCCGACTAGCGTGACAGATACGCAGTATTTT
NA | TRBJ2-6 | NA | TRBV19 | CASTPSSGANVLTF | TGTGCCAGTACACCGAGCTCTGGGGCCAACGTCCTGACTTTC
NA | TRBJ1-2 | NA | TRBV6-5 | CASSDGDYGYTF | TGTGCCAGCAGCGACGGAGACTATGGCTACACCTTC
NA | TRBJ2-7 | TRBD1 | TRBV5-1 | CASSRTGITYEQYF | TGCGCCAGCAGCCGGACAGGGATCACCTACGAGCAGTACTTC
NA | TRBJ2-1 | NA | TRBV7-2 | CASSSSGTSRINEQFF | TGTGCCAGCAGCTCCTCAGGGACTTCAAGGATCAATGAGCAGTTCTTC
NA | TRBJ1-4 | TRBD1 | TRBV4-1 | CASSQGVGQGRQLFF | TGCGCCAGCAGCCAGGGGGTGGGACAGGGTAGGCAACTGTTTTTT